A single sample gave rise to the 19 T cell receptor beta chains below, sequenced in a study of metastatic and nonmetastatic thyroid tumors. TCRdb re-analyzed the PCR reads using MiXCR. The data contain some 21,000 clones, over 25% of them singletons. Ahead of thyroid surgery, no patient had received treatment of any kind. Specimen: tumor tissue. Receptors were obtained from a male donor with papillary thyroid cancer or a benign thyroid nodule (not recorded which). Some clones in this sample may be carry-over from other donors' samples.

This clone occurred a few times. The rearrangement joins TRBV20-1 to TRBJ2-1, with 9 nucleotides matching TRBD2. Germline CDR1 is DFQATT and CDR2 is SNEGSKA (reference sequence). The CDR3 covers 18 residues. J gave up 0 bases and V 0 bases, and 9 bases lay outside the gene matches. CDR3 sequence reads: CSARDEGLAGSSYNEQFF. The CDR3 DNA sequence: TGCAGTGCTAGAGATGAGGGGCTAGCGGGGAGCTCCTACAATGAGCAGTTCTTC.

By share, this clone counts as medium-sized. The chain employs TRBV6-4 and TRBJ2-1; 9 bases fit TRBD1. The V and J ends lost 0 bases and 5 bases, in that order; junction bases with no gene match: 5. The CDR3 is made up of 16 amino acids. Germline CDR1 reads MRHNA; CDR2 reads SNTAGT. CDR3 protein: CASSDSPGQGNNEQFF. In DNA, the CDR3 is TGTGCCAGCAGTGACTCGCCGGGACAGGGAAACAATGAGCAGTTCTTC.

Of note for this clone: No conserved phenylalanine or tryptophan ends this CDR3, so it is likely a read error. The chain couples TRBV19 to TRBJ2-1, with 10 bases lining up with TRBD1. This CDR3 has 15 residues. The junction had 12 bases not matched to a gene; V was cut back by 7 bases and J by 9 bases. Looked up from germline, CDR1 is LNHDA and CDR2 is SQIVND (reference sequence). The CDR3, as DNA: TGTGCCAGTAAAGGGACAGGGGCCGCCCGACGTGAGCAGTTCTTG. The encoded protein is CASKGTGAARREQFL.

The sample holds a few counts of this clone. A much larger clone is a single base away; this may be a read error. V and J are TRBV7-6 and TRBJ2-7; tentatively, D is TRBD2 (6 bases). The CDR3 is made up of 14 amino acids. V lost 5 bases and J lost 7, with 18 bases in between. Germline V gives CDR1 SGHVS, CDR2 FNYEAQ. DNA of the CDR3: TGTGCCAGCAGCCCGCCAGGACGGGCGGGGGAGCAGTACTTC. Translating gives CASSPPGRAGEQYF.

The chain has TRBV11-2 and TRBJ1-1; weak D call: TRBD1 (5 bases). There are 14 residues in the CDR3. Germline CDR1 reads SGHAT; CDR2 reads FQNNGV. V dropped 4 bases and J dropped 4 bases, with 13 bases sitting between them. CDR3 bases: TGTGCCAGCAGCTGGAACCAGGGATTCACTGAAGCTTTCTTT. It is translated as CASSWNQGFTEAFF. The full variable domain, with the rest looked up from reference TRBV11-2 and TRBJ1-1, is EAGVAQSPRYKIIEKRQSVAFWCNPISGHATLYWYQQILGQGPKLLIQFQNNGVVDDSQLPKDRFSAERLKGVDSTLKIQPAKLEDSAVYLCASSWNQGFTEAFFGQGTRLTVV.

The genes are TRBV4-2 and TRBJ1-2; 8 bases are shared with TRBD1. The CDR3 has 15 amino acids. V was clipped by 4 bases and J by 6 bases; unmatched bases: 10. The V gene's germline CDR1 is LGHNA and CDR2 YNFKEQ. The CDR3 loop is CASSPYSLTGDGYTF. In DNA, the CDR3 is TGTGCCAGCAGCCCCTACTCCTTGACAGGGGATGGCTACACCTTC.

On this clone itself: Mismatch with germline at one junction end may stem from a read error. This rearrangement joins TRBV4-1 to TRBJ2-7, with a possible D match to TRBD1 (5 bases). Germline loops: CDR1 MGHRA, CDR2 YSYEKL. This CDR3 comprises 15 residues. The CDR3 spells CASSQVQGQSYEQCF. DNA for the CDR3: TGCGCCAGCAGCCAAGTGCAGGGCCAATCCTACGAGCAGTGCTTC.

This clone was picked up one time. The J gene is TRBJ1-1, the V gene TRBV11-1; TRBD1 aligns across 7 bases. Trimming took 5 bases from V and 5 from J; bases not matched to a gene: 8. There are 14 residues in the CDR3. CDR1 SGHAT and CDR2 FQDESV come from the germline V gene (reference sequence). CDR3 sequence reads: CASSPIYRGTEAFF. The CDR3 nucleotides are TGTGCCAGCAGCCCCATTTACAGGGGAACTGAAGCTTTCTTT.

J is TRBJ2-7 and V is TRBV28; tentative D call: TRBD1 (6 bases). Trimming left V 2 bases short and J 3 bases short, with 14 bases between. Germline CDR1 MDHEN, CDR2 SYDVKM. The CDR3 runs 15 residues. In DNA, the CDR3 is TGTGCCAGCAGTTTAAGAGGACAGCCGAACTACGAGCAGTACTTC. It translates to CASSLRGQPNYEQYF.

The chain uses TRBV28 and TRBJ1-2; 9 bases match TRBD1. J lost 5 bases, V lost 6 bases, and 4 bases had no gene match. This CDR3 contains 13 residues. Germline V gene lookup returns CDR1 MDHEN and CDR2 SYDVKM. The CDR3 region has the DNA TGTGCCAGCAGCACAGGGGGCGAGTATGGCTACACCTTC. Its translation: CASSTGGEYGYTF.

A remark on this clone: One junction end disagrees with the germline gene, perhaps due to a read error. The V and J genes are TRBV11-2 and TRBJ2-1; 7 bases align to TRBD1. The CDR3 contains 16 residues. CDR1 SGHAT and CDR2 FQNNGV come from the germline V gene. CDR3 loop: CDSSPTGTVTYNEQFF. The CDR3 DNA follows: TGTGACAGCAGCCCTACCGGGACAGTTACCTACAATGAGCAGTTCTTC.

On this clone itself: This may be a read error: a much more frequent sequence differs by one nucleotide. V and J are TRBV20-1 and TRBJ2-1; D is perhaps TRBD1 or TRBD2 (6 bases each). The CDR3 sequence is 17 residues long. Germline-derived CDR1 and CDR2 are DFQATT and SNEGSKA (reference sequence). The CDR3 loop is CSAAGRKTGQTYNERFF. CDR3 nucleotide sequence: TGCAGTGCCGCGGGACGGAAGACAGGACAGACCTACAATGAGCGGTTCTTC.

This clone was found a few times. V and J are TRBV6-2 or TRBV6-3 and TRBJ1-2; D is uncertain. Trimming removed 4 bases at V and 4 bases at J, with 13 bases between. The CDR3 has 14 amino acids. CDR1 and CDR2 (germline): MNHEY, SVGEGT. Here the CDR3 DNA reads TGTGCCAGCAGTTGGGCAGGCACCCTCTATGGCTACACCTTC. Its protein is CASSWAGTLYGYTF.

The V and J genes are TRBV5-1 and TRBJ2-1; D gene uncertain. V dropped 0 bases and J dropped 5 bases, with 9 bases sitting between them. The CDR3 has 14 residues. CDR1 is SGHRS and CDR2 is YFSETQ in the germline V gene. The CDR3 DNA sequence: TGCGCCAGCAGCTTGGGCCCATGGGACAATGAGCAGTTCTTC. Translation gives CASSLGPWDNEQFF.

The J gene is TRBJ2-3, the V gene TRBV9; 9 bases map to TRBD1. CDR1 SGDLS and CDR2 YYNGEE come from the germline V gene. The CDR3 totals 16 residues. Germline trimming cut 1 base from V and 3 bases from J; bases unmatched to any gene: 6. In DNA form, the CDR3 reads TGTGCCAGCAGCGTAACAGGGGGCGCGAGGACAGATACGCAGTATTTT. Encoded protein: CASSVTGGARTDTQYF.

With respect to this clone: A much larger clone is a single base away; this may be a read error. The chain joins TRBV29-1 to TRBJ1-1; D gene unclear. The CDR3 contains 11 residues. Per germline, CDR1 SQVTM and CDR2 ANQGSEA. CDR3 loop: CIVAQATEAFF. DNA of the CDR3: TGCATCGTTGCCCAGGCCACTGAAGCTTTCTTT.

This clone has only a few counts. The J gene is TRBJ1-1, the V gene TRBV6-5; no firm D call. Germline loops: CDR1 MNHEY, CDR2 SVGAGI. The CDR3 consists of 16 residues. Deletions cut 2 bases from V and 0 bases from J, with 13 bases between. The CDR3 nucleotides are TGTGCCAGCAGTTACGGTGATTCCGGGGTGAACACTGAAGCTTTCTTT. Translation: CASSYGDSGVNTEAFF.

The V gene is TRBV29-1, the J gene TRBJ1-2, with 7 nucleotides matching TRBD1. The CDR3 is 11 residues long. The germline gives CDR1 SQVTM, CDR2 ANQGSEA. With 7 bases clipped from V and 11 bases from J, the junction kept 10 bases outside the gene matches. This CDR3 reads CSGKQGGWYTF. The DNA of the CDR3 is TGCAGCGGAAAACAAGGGGGCTGGTACACCTTC.

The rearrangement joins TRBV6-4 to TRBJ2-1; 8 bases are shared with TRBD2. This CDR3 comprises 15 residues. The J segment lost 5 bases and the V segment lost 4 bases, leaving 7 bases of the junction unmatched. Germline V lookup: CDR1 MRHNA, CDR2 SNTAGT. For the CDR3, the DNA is TGTGCCAGCAGTGTCCAAGCGGGGGACAACAATGAGCAGTTCTTC. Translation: CASSVQAGDNNEQFF.